This T cell receptor (beta chain) was sequenced in a study of blood T cell repertoires in COVID-19. During active infection, Seattle patients enrolled and were then monitored through disease. Trimming removed 3 bases at V and 8 bases at J, with 20 bases between. The CDR3 runs to 16 residues. The germline V gene has CDR1 LNHDA and CDR2 SQIVND (reference sequence). The data were produced by immunoSEQ multiplex PCR, yet TCRdb's version contains in-frame clones alone and is incomplete. The table has roughly 250,000 clones, roughly 84% seen once; the top ten hold more than 15%. Sequencing was performed on peripheral blood. The receptor's source is a person aged 70 to 85 with COVID-19, enrolled during active disease. V is TRBV19 and J is TRBJ2-1; a weak D match, TRBD2 (7 bases). The CDR3 sequence: CASSIAAGAGRDEQFF. As DNA, the CDR3 is TGTGCCAGTAGTATCGCCGCGGGGGCGGGGAGGGATGAGCAGTTCTTC.